What follows are 11 T cell receptor beta chains derived from one specimen sequenced in a study of Ad26.COV2.S vaccination and SARS-CoV-2 variants. Sequencing was performed with immunoSEQ multiplex PCR; in TCRdb, only in-frame clones are kept and a portion is missing. The sample has 300,000 to 400,000 clones; approximately 86% are singletons. Documented treatment: some 19 received Ad26.COV2.S at low or high dose, single or two shots; 5 received placebo; per-sample allocation not given. The samples were gathered on day 63 after the first injection of vaccine or placebo. The input for sequencing was peripheral blood, taken in a trial of Ad26.COV2.S vaccine versus placebo. These TCRs come from a person aged 18-60 years who received the Ad26.COV2.S COVID-19 vaccine or a placebo.

The chain is built from TRBV3-1 (or the pseudogene TRBV3-2) and TRBJ2-7; TRBD1 aligns across 10 bases. Germline assignment: CDR1 LGHDT and CDR2 YNNKEL (reference sequence). CDR3 size: 14 residues. With V trimmed by 1 base and J by 5 bases, 2 bases remained unmatched. The CDR3 nucleotides are TGTGCCAGCAGCCAAGCGACAGGGGGCAACGAGCAGTACTTC. It specifies CASSQATGGNEQYF.

This chain uses TRBV27 with TRBJ2-1; possibly TRBD2 for D (6 bases). This CDR3 contains 14 residues. Germline CDR1 is MNHEY and CDR2 is SMNVEV (reference sequence). V lost 3 bases to trimming and J lost 12 bases, with 18 bases between them. CDR3 amino acids: CASSLGGNQQGQFF. CDR3 sequence (DNA): TGTGCCAGCAGTTTGGGCGGGAACCAGCAGGGGCAGTTCTTC.

V usage is TRBV2 and J usage is TRBJ1-4; D is unclear. CDR3 length equals 16 residues. Trimming removed 1 base at V and 0 bases at J, with 9 bases between. CDR1 and CDR2 from the germline V gene are SNHLY and FYNNEI. Here the CDR3 DNA reads TGTGCCAGCAGTGAAGGTTCGGTCGCAACTAATGAAAAACTGTTTTTT. Residues: CASSEGSVATNEKLFF.

The chain joins TRBV3-1 (or the pseudogene TRBV3-2) to TRBJ2-7; unclear D gene. Trimming removed 4 bases at V and 3 bases at J, with 4 bases between. The CDR3 sequence is 11 residues long. Germline values: CDR1 LGHDT, CDR2 YNNKEL (reference sequence). CDR3 coding DNA: TGTGCCAGCAGCCTCAACTACGAGCAGTACTTC. Its translation: CASSLNYEQYF.

V gene TRBV6-1 combines with J gene TRBJ1-1; D is uncertain. Trimming left V 2 bases short and J 0 bases short, with 10 bases between. The CDR3 covers 15 residues. The germline gives CDR1 MNHNS, CDR2 SASEGT. For the CDR3, the DNA is TGTGCCAGCAGTGAAACCGCGGAGGTGAACACTGAAGCTTTCTTT. Amino acids: CASSETAEVNTEAFF.

The chain joins TRBV4-2 to TRBJ2-2; unclear D gene. From germline, CDR1 is LGHNA and CDR2 YNFKEQ. The V end was cut by 6 bases, the J end by 6 bases, with 23 bases between. The CDR3 extends over 17 amino acids. CDR3 protein: CASRPLWATSTSGELFF. DNA of the CDR3: TGTGCCAGCAGACCATTGTGGGCCACCTCTACCTCCGGGGAGCTGTTTTTT.

This clone was recorded a few times. This specimen includes other DNA sequences encoding the same CDR3. The chain uses TRBV4-2 and TRBJ2-2; D is uncertain. There are 15 residues in the CDR3. Germline V CDR1 and CDR2: LGHNA, YNFKEQ. The ends were cut back, 1 base at V and 5 bases at J, with 11 bases in the middle. CDR3: CASSQGYSLTGELFF. As DNA, the CDR3 is TGTGCCAGCAGCCAAGGTTACAGCCTTACCGGGGAGCTGTTTTTT.

The chain carries TRBV19 and TRBJ1-2; 10 bases line up with TRBD1. J was trimmed by 1 base and V by 10 bases; bases with no gene match: 15. From germline, CDR1 is LNHDA and CDR2 SQIVND (reference sequence). The CDR3 has 17 amino acids. CDR3 region: CATTPTGGANNNYGYTF. The CDR3 nucleotides are TGTGCCACGACACCGACAGGGGGCGCGAACAATAACTATGGCTACACCTTC.

This chain joins TRBV5-1 and TRBJ2-1; 8 bases fit TRBD2. Trimming took 4 bases from V and 7 from J; bases not matched to a gene: 10. From germline, CDR1 is SGHRS and CDR2 YFSETQ. CDR3 size: 15 residues. CDR3 nucleotides: TGCGCCAGCAGCCGGGGACTAGGGGGAGGGAATGAGCAGTTCTTC. This gives the protein CASSRGLGGGNEQFF.

This chain links TRBV7-2 with TRBJ2-1; D is unclear. CDR3 length equals 12 residues. Germline CDR1 SGHTA, CDR2 FQGNSA. The V end was cut by 5 bases, the J end by 9 bases, with 11 bases between. CDR3 residues: CASSPVGGEQFF. Here the CDR3 DNA reads TGTGCCAGCAGCCCCGTTGGCGGTGAGCAGTTCTTC.

The V call is TRBV7-2, the J call TRBJ1-2, with D maybe TRBD1 (6 bases). The V end was cut by 0 bases, the J end by 5 bases, with 13 bases between. The CDR3 runs 15 residues. Looked up from germline, CDR1 is SGHTA and CDR2 is FQGNSA. The CDR3 DNA reads TGTGCCAGCAGCTTAGCGCAGGGGCTGGGGTATGGCTACACCTTC. The encoded protein is CASSLAQGLGYGYTF.